The clone carrying this T cell receptor (beta chain) appeared a single time. Antigen: not known. The germline V gene encodes CDR1 MDHEN and CDR2 SYDVKM. The junction had 7 bases not matched to a gene; V was cut back by 3 bases and J by 2 bases. The CDR3 is 17 residues long. Each CDR3 protein is one row after TCRdb ran MiXCR on the RT-PCR reads. Among about 650,000 distinct CDR3 sequences listed, roughly 14% were seen once. The sample comes from a study of response to subunit inactivated influenza vaccine. Whole-study findings and limits: Authors suggested seasonal influenza vaccinations each recruit few new T cells.

The sample in question was PBMCs from blood, obtained approximately 13 days after vaccination. This sequence was found in a man in his fifties who received an inactivated influenza vaccine. The chain employs TRBV28 and TRBJ2-7; TRBD2 matches 13 bases. CDR3 nucleotide sequence: TGTGCCAGCAGTTTTGGCGGGACTAGCGGGAACCCCTACGAGCAGTACTTC. Its protein is CASSFGGTSGNPYEQYF.